A selection of T cell receptor beta chains follows, all from one sample in a study of cytomegalovirus exposure and HLA in healthy donors. Produced via immunoSEQ multiplex PCR; TCRdb's table is partial and in-frame only. The data contain about 94,000 clones, more than 75% of them singletons. The material sequenced was PBMCs. These receptors all come from a human donor in good health. Each CDR3 is given with its conserved first and last residue. The order of the fields is J gene, clone size, V gene, D gene, CDR3 DNA, CDR3 protein. D genes are given only for firm matches. The size field is filled for only some rows; it gives once, few, many or a size class.

j_gene: TRBJ2-2
abundance: NA
v_gene: TRBV5-1
d_gene: TRBD2
CDR3nt: TGCGCCAGCAGCTCGCGCGGGGGGACAACGAACACCGGGGAGCTGTTTTTT
CDR3aa: CASSSRGGTTNTGELFF

j_gene: TRBJ2-6
abundance: NA
v_gene: TRBV6-5
d_gene: TRBD1
CDR3nt: TGTGCCAGCAGTTACTCGACAGGGGTTGGGGCCAACGTCCTGACTTTC
CDR3aa: CASSYSTGVGANVLTF

j_gene: TRBJ2-1
abundance: NA
v_gene: TRBV28
d_gene: TRBD2
CDR3nt: TGTGCCAGCAGTTCCCCAGCTAGCGGGAGTAAAGGTGAGCAGTTCTTC
CDR3aa: CASSSPASGSKGEQFF

j_gene: TRBJ1-6
abundance: NA
v_gene: TRBV18
d_gene: NA
CDR3nt: TGTGCCAGCTCACCACAGGGTGGGAGTTCACCCCTCCACTTT
CDR3aa: CASSPQGGSSPLHF

j_gene: TRBJ2-3
abundance: NA
v_gene: TRBV7-8
d_gene: NA
CDR3nt: TGTGCCAGCAGCCGAACCGGGTCAAGGACAGATACGCAGTATTTT
CDR3aa: CASSRTGSRTDTQYF

j_gene: TRBJ1-2
abundance: NA
v_gene: TRBV29-1
d_gene: TRBD1
CDR3nt: TGCAGCGTTTCCAAGGGGACAGGGGTAGACTATGGCTACACCTTC
CDR3aa: CSVSKGTGVDYGYTF

j_gene: TRBJ2-2
abundance: NA
v_gene: TRBV5-1
d_gene: NA
CDR3nt: TGCGCCAGCAGCTTTGACTCGTACACCGGGGAGCTGTTTTTT
CDR3aa: CASSFDSYTGELFF

j_gene: TRBJ1-4
abundance: few
v_gene: TRBV6-5
d_gene: NA
CDR3nt: TGTGCCAGCAGTTCCACAGGGTCGGGTAGCGAAAAACTGTTTTTT
CDR3aa: CASSSTGSGSEKLFF

j_gene: TRBJ1-2
abundance: NA
v_gene: TRBV5-8
d_gene: TRBD1
CDR3nt: TGTGCCAGCAGCTTGGATGACAGGGCCCGTTATGGCTACACCTTC
CDR3aa: CASSLDDRARYGYTF

j_gene: TRBJ1-5
abundance: NA
v_gene: TRBV5-7
d_gene: NA
CDR3nt: TGTGCCAGCAGCGGAGGAGGCCTTGGCAATCAGCCCCAGCATTTT
CDR3aa: CASSGGGLGNQPQHF

j_gene: TRBJ1-1
abundance: NA
v_gene: TRBV6-6
d_gene: NA
CDR3nt: TGTGCCAGCAGTTGGACAGACATGAACACTGAAGCTTTCTTT
CDR3aa: CASSWTDMNTEAFF

j_gene: TRBJ2-2
abundance: NA
v_gene: TRBV4-1
d_gene: NA
CDR3nt: TGCGCCAGCAGCCATGTGGTTAGCACCGGGGAGCTGTTTTTT
CDR3aa: CASSHVVSTGELFF

j_gene: TRBJ2-7
abundance: few
v_gene: TRBV6-5
d_gene: NA
CDR3nt: TGTGCTAGCTGTTACGGGGGAGGGGGTTACGAGCAGTACTTC
CDR3aa: CASCYGGGGYEQYF

j_gene: TRBJ2-5
abundance: few
v_gene: TRBV6-5
d_gene: NA
CDR3nt: TGTGCCAGCAGTTACTCTCGGGGACTGGAGACCCAGTACTTC
CDR3aa: CASSYSRGLETQYF

j_gene: TRBJ2-3
abundance: NA
v_gene: TRBV9
d_gene: TRBD2
CDR3nt: TGTGCCAGCAGCGTGAAGGGGACTAGCGGGGGGGCTTCCCGCACAGATACGCAGTATTTT
CDR3aa: CASSVKGTSGGASRTDTQYF

j_gene: TRBJ2-5
abundance: NA
v_gene: TRBV9
d_gene: TRBD2
CDR3nt: TGTGCCAGCACCCCGGGGGGGCCAGGGGAGACCCAGTACTTC
CDR3aa: CASTPGGPGETQYF

j_gene: TRBJ2-7
abundance: NA
v_gene: TRBV5-1
d_gene: TRBD2
CDR3nt: TGCGCCAGCAGCTCATTAGCGGGAGCGAAATACGAGCAGTACTTC
CDR3aa: CASSSLAGAKYEQYF

j_gene: TRBJ2-5
abundance: NA
v_gene: TRBV29-1
d_gene: NA
CDR3nt: TGTCCAGCTTCGGAGTGGGTGACCCAGTACTTC
CDR3aa: CPASEWVTQYF

j_gene: TRBJ2-5
abundance: NA
v_gene: TRBV7-8
d_gene: NA
CDR3nt: TGTGCCAGCAGCTTATCGCTAGCGAAAGAGACCCAGTACTTC
CDR3aa: CASSLSLAKETQYF

j_gene: TRBJ2-2
abundance: NA
v_gene: TRBV5-6
d_gene: NA
CDR3nt: TGTGCCAGCAGCTTACGGGTCCTAGCCGGGGAGCTGTTTTTT
CDR3aa: CASSLRVLAGELFF

j_gene: TRBJ1-1
abundance: NA
v_gene: TRBV9
d_gene: NA
CDR3nt: TGTGCCAGCAGCGGACCGAAGATCCGGGGGAACACTGAAGCTTTCTTT
CDR3aa: CASSGPKIRGNTEAFF

j_gene: TRBJ2-7
abundance: NA
v_gene: TRBV18
d_gene: TRBD1
CDR3nt: TGTGCCAGCTCACCCCGGGACAGTACCTACGAGCAGTACTTC
CDR3aa: CASSPRDSTYEQYF

j_gene: TRBJ1-3
abundance: NA
v_gene: TRBV18
d_gene: NA
CDR3nt: TGTGCCAGCTCACGCGAACAGGGCCTTTGGGACACCATATATTTT
CDR3aa: CASSREQGLWDTIYF

j_gene: TRBJ1-5
abundance: NA
v_gene: TRBV4-1
d_gene: NA
CDR3nt: TGCGCCAGCAGCCAAGGGCCTATCGGGGGACCTCATCAGCCCCAGCATTTT
CDR3aa: CASSQGPIGGPHQPQHF

j_gene: TRBJ2-7
abundance: NA
v_gene: TRBV5-6
d_gene: TRBD1
CDR3nt: TGTGCCAGCAGCTCGGTGGGACAGGGATCCGACGAGCAGTACTTC
CDR3aa: CASSSVGQGSDEQYF

j_gene: TRBJ1-1
abundance: few
v_gene: TRBV5-1
d_gene: NA
CDR3nt: TGCGCCAGCAGCTTGTGGCTGAACACTGAAGCTTTCTTT
CDR3aa: CASSLWLNTEAFF

j_gene: TRBJ2-3
abundance: NA
v_gene: TRBV27
d_gene: TRBD2
CDR3nt: TGTGCCAGCTCTCCCCTCCGGACTAGCGGCACAGATACGCAGTATTTT
CDR3aa: CASSPLRTSGTDTQYF